A single TCR beta chain is shown here with its context. As yet, its antigen is unknown. The entry originates in a study of shared clonotypes between healthy human individuals. Study-level results: The low donor count limited represented genetic and exposure-history diversity. Researchers sampled only blood; tissue repertoires likely differ.

Profiled with immunoSEQ multiplex PCR; TCRdb holds only in-frame clones, not every one. The sample carries around 1.6 million clones, roughly 98% recorded once. The junction had 16 bases not matched to a gene; V was cut back by 2 bases and J by 6 bases. The CDR3 length is 18 residues. Germline V gene lookup returns CDR1 SGDLS and CDR2 YYNGEE. The chain combines TRBV9 with TRBJ2-1; 8 positions agree with TRBD2. This clonotype originated in a man aged 25 to 45 in good health. Sequenced material: naive CD4+ T cells sorted from blood. Subset defined: CD45RA+ positively selected. This chain's CDR3 is CASSVTTQPGLGVNEQFF. The CDR3 nucleotides are TGTGCCAGCAGCGTGACAACGCAACCGGGACTAGGGGTCAATGAGCAGTTCTTC.